This TCR beta chain was recovered during a study of graft-versus-host responses after intestinal transplantation. Looking at the study overall: Each transplant was multivisceral, liver-intestinal, or isolated intestinal.

V was pared by 0 bases and J by 2 bases, with 20 bases between. The CDR3 has 18 amino acids. The germline V gene has CDR1 WSHSY and CDR2 SAAADI. Only in-frame clones appear in the TCRdb table, and some are missing; sequencing was by immunoSEQ multiplex PCR. The sample has around 45,000 clones; about 94% are singletons. The chain combines TRBV10-2 with TRBJ2-7; no firm D call. The origin of this receptor is a human patient who received an intestinal transplant, so some T cells may come from the graft donor. The source was PBMCs, collected about 350 days after intestinal transplant. The CDR3 DNA reads as TGCGCCAGCAGTGAGTCCCTTGGGTTTGGCAGGTACACCTACGAGCAGTACTTC. It yields the protein CASSESLGFGRYTYEQYF.